A selection of T cell receptor beta chains follows, all from one sample in a study of blood T cell repertoires in COVID-19. Profiled with immunoSEQ multiplex PCR; TCRdb holds only in-frame clones, not every one. The profile shows approximately 170,000 clones, about 87% of them singletons. The source material was peripheral blood. These receptors all stem from a man in his 60s with acute or convalescent COVID-19. Both conserved end residues are part of each CDR3. D genes are given only for firm matches. The size of a clone is reported for some rows only, either as once, few or many, or as a class for expanded clones.

CDR3nt	CDR3aa	j_gene	d_gene	v_gene	abundance
TGTGCCAGCCGACTAGCGGGGGCGACTAATGAAAAACTGTTTTTT	CASRLAGATNEKLFF	TRBJ1-4	.	TRBV27	.
TGTGCCAGCATAACCGATCTACCCAATTCACCCCTCCACTTT	CASITDLPNSPLHF	TRBJ1-6	.	TRBV6-5	.
TGCGCCAGCACTTTGACAGCCCTGAACACTGAAGCTTTCTTT	CASTLTALNTEAFF	TRBJ1-1	.	TRBV5-1	few
TGTGCCAGCAGGGCCCAGGGGGCGAGGGGCTACACCTTC	CASRAQGARGYTF	TRBJ1-2	TRBD1	TRBV6-5	.
TGTGCCAGCAGTTCGACTGCGAACTATGGCTACACCTTC	CASSSTANYGYTF	TRBJ1-2	.	TRBV6-1	.
TGTGCCACCAGCAGAGATACCGCAGACACTGAAGCTTTCTTT	CATSRDTADTEAFF	TRBJ1-1	.	TRBV15	.
TGTGCCAGTAGAGGCAGGGGTCAGCGCAACACCGGGGAGCTGTTTTTT	CASRGRGQRNTGELFF	TRBJ2-2	.	TRBV2	.
TGCGCCAGCAGCCCAACTACAGGGGCGATTAATTCACCCCTCCACTTT	CASSPTTGAINSPLHF	TRBJ1-6	TRBD1	TRBV5-1	.
TGTGCCAGCAGCCACCCCGTAGCGGGAGGGAGCTCCTACGAGCAGTACTTC	CASSHPVAGGSSYEQYF	TRBJ2-7	TRBD2	TRBV7-3	.
TGCGCCAGCAGCGACGGACAGGGGGCTGTGGAGACCCAGTACTTC	CASSDGQGAVETQYF	TRBJ2-5	TRBD1	TRBV5-1	.
TGTGCCAGCAGTTACCTCCAGGTTTCCGGGGACACTGAAGCTTTCTTT	CASSYLQVSGDTEAFF	TRBJ1-1	.	TRBV6-5	.
TGTGCCAGCAGCTTGGGGGGAGGGAACACCGGGGAGCTGTTTTTT	CASSLGGGNTGELFF	TRBJ2-2	.	TRBV5-5	.